What follows are 11 T cell receptor beta chains derived from one specimen sequenced in a study of shared clonotypes between healthy human individuals. TCRdb's copy holds only in-frame clones and misses some; the assay was immunoSEQ multiplex PCR. Altogether 1.5 million to 2.5 million clones are present, about 95% being singletons, with the ten largest covering around 1.2%. Naive CD8 cells lacked CD45RO, underwent positive selection for CCR7 and left out terminally differentiated effector memory CD45RA+ cells. Specimen: naive CD8+ T cells sorted from blood. The receptors derive from a man aged 18-30 years in good health.

The chain uses TRBV4-1 and TRBJ1-1; perhaps TRBD1 as D (6 bases). V was pared by 2 bases and J by 3 bases, with 13 bases between. CDR3 size: 15 residues. From germline, CDR1 is MGHRA and CDR2 YSYEKL. The CDR3 reads CASSQIIRGDTEAFF. In DNA form, the CDR3 reads TGCGCCAGCAGCCAAATTATAAGGGGGGACACTGAAGCTTTCTTT.

The chain carries TRBV4-3 and TRBJ2-1; D may be TRBD1 or TRBD2 (6 bases each). With 0 bases removed from V and 4 bases from J, the gap between germline ends came to 19 bases. CDR1 and CDR2 (germline): LGHNA, YSLEER. The CDR3 is made up of 18 amino acids. The CDR3 DNA reads TGCGCCAGCAGCCAAGACCCACCCCCGGGGGCGGGGTACAATGAGCAGTTCTTC. It translates to CASSQDPPPGAGYNEQFF.

V gene TRBV23-1 combines with J gene TRBJ2-7; D call uncertain. TRBV23-1 is assigned to the ORF class and has an uncertain function. Trimming took 3 bases from V and 7 from J, leaving 25 bases between them. This CDR3 has 17 amino acids. The CDR3 DNA sequence: TGCGCCAGCAGTCACCTTCTCTCTTCCGGGCCGACCGGGGAGCAGTACTTC. Protein product: CASSHLLSSGPTGEQYF.

This chain uses TRBV2 with TRBJ1-4, with D possibly being TRBD1 (5 bases). CDR1 and CDR2 (germline): SNHLY, FYNNEI. The V gene lost 0 bases and the J gene lost 6 bases, with 8 bases spanning the gap. This CDR3 spans 14 amino acids. The CDR3 loop reads CASSEAGEDEKLFF. Here the CDR3 DNA reads TGTGCCAGCAGTGAAGCAGGGGAGGATGAAAAACTGTTTTTT.

The CDR3 is CASSPRTGYEQYF. As DNA, the CDR3 is TGCGCCAGCAGCCCGCGGACAGGTTACGAGCAGTACTTC. The J gene is TRBJ2-7, the V gene TRBV4-1; 7 bases are shared with TRBD1. Looked up from germline, CDR1 is MGHRA and CDR2 is YSYEKL. This CDR3 region has 13 residues. Unmatched junction bases numbered 4, after V lost 4 bases and J lost 4 bases.

The J gene is TRBJ2-7, the V gene TRBV5-1; D gene ambiguous. In germline, CDR1 is SGHRS, CDR2 YFSETQ. This CDR3 comprises 13 residues. V lost 1 base and J 2 bases, leaving 7 bases between the germline ends. The CDR3 is CASSLQQTYEQYF. CDR3 in DNA: TGCGCCAGCAGCTTGCAGCAGACCTACGAGCAGTACTTC.

V is TRBV6-6 and J is TRBJ2-5, with unresolved D. Trimming took 3 bases from V and 6 from J, leaving 5 bases between them. The CDR3 sequence is 11 residues long. CDR1 MNHNY and CDR2 SVGAGI come from the germline V gene (reference sequence). This CDR3 is CASSYGKTQYF. In DNA, the CDR3 is TGTGCCAGCAGTTATGGAAAGACCCAGTACTTC.

This rearrangement joins TRBV7-9 to TRBJ2-5; 10 bases agree with TRBD2. Germline V CDR1 and CDR2: SEHNR, FQNEAQ (reference sequence). The J segment lost 5 bases and the V segment lost 4 bases, leaving 7 bases of the junction unmatched. The CDR3 covers 15 residues. For the CDR3, the DNA is TGTGCCAGCAGCTCAAAGCTAGCGGGAGTGGAGACCCAGTACTTC. Protein: CASSSKLAGVETQYF.

The rearrangement links TRBV5-1 to TRBJ2-5, with a weak D call TRBD2 (7 bases). With 4 bases removed from V and 5 bases from J, the gap between germline ends came to 12 bases. The length of the CDR3 is 13 residues. CDR1 SGHRS and CDR2 YFSETQ come from the germline V gene. The CDR3 loop is CASSRGGGETQYF. CDR3 sequence (DNA): TGCGCCAGCAGCAGGGGGGGCGGTGAGACCCAGTACTTC.

The chain recombines TRBV2 with TRBJ2-7; TRBD1 aligns across 11 bases. Germline loops: CDR1 SNHLY, CDR2 FYNNEI. The CDR3 is 14 residues long. With V trimmed by 3 bases and J by 6 bases, 4 bases remained unmatched. The CDR3 DNA sequence: TGTGCCAGCAGTGACCGGGACAGGGGGATCGAGCAGTACTTC. Its translation is CASSDRDRGIEQYF.

The genes are TRBV2 and TRBJ2-7, with 10 bases fitting TRBD2. The length of the CDR3 is 17 residues. In germline, CDR1 is SNHLY, CDR2 FYNNEI. The trim removed 0 bases at V and 3 bases at J, leaving 8 bases unmatched. The CDR3 loop reads CASSEALGLAEIYEQYF. The DNA for the CDR3 is TGTGCCAGCAGTGAAGCCCTCGGACTAGCGGAAATCTACGAGCAGTACTTC.